Presented here are 12 T cell receptor beta chains from one specimen sequenced in a study of beta chain features in type 1 diabetes. The study, taken as a whole, reports: A moderate, significant TCRB CDR3 shortening appeared in type 1 diabetes across four CD4+ subsets.

Antigens of these TCRs are unknown. Investigators reverse transcribed all isolated RNA, so they sequenced expressed TCRB transcripts. TCRdb's table, derived via immunoSEQ multiplex PCR, lists solely in-frame clones and lacks some. Of 310,000 or so clones detected, over 7% appear once; the ten largest clones hold around 1%. Sequenced: central memory CD4+ T cells from blood. These receptors originate from a man aged 25-45 years with type 1 diabetes.

In this sample, this clone turned up a few times. The gene calls are TRBV28 and TRBJ1-1, with D unresolved. Germline V gene data show CDR1 as MDHEN and CDR2 as SYDVKM. This CDR3 is built from 12 residues. The V end lost 7 bases, the J end lost 6 bases, and 12 bases lay between the germline ends. The CDR3 bases are TGTGCCAGCATCCGGCCCCCAGCTGAAGCTTTCTTT. Protein: CASIRPPAEAFF. Variable domain in full (rest from reference TRBV28 and TRBJ1-1): DVKVTQSSRYLVKRTGEKVFLECVQDMDHENMFWYRQDPGLGLRLIYFSYDVKMKEKGDIPEGYSVSREKKERFSLILESASTNQTSMYLCASIRPPAEAFFGQGTRLTVV.

This clone was found many times. The genes are TRBV5-6 and TRBJ1-6; 7 bases line up with TRBD1. Germline CDR1 is SGHDT and CDR2 is YYEEEE. V was clipped by 4 bases and J by 7 bases; unmatched bases: 17. The CDR3 contains 18 residues. The DNA for the CDR3 is TGTGCCAGCAGCCGACGGAATGAAAGACAGGGCGGGAATTCACCCCTCCACTTT. It is translated as CASSRRNERQGGNSPLHF.

This chain links TRBV7-8 with TRBJ2-5, with 10 positions matching TRBD1. This CDR3 is 15 amino acids long. Germline V gene lookup returns CDR1 SGHVS and CDR2 FQNEAQ. With 5 bases clipped from V and 5 bases from J, the junction kept 8 bases outside the gene matches. CDR3 sequence reads: CASSRSDRGQETQYF. The CDR3 region has the DNA TGTGCCAGCAGCCGCTCTGACAGGGGGCAGGAGACCCAGTACTTC.

The chain has TRBV13 and TRBJ2-3, with D possibly called TRBD1 or TRBD2 (6 bases each). The V end was cut by 3 bases, the J end by 1 base, with 14 bases between. The CDR3 is made up of 16 amino acids. CDR1 is PRHDT, CDR2 FYEKMQ, per germline (reference sequence). CDR3 nucleotide sequence: TGTGCCAGCAGCTTGCGTGGGGGGCAGGGCACAGATACGCAGTATTTT. Protein: CASSLRGGQGTDTQYF.

This clone was detected a few times. The chain uses TRBV6-5 and TRBJ2-1; 8 nucleotides align to TRBD2. Germline V gene sequence: CDR1 MNHEY, CDR2 SVGAGI. The V and J ends lost 7 bases and 7 bases, in that order; junction bases with no gene match: 6. This CDR3 is 13 amino acids long. The CDR3 bases are TGTGCCAGCACCGGGGGGGGGCAGAATGAGCAGTTCTTC. Its translation: CASTGGGQNEQFF.

This clone was counted between two and nine times. The rearrangement uses TRBV12-2 and TRBJ1-1. TRBV12-2 is a pseudogene. The CDR3 consists of 15 residues. The CDR3 sequence is CASRLGTGESTEAFF. The CDR3 bases are TGTGCAAGTCGCTTAGGCACTGGGGAGAGTACTGAAGCTTTCTTT.

This clone was seen at least ten times. V gene TRBV5-1 combines with J gene TRBJ1-2; D is unclear. With 0 bases removed from V and 1 base from J, the gap between germline ends came to 10 bases. CDR1 SGHRS and CDR2 YFSETQ come from the germline V gene. The CDR3 is 15 residues long. The CDR3 sequence: CASSLGGRRNYGYTF. The CDR3 bases are TGCGCCAGCAGCTTGGGAGGTCGACGTAACTATGGCTACACCTTC.

This clone has more than one count but fewer than ten. The chain employs TRBV9 and TRBJ2-3; 9 nucleotides line up with TRBD2. This CDR3 contains 15 residues. Germline CDR1 and CDR2: SGDLS and YYNGEE. V trimming: 0 bases; J trimming: 2 bases; junction bases outside the gene matches: 1. CDR3 residues: CASSVERGATDTQYF. The CDR3 DNA reads TGTGCCAGCAGCGTAGAGCGGGGGGCCACAGATACGCAGTATTTT.

The gene calls are TRBV11-2 and TRBJ2-7; 8 nucleotides line up with TRBD2. J gave up 0 bases and V 2 bases, and 3 bases lay outside the gene matches. CDR1 and CDR2 from the germline V gene are SGHAT and FQNNGV. This CDR3 contains 15 residues. CDR3 region: CASSLTAGASYEQYF. CDR3 sequence (DNA): TGTGCCAGCAGCTTAACAGCGGGGGCCTCCTACGAGCAGTACTTC. The variable domain in full, with the rest retrieved from reference TRBV11-2 and TRBJ2-7, is EAGVAQSPRYKIIEKRQSVAFWCNPISGHATLYWYQQILGQGPKLLIQFQNNGVVDDSQLPKDRFSAERLKGVDSTLKIQPAKLEDSAVYLCASSLTAGASYEQYFGPGTRLTVT.

The rearrangement joins TRBV7-2 to TRBJ2-3; TRBD2 matches 8 bases. This CDR3 has 16 residues. The germline V gene has CDR1 SGHTA and CDR2 FQGNSA. V shed 3 bases, J shed 3 bases, and the junction held 8 bases outside the gene matches. CDR3: CASSFSAVAGTDTQYF. CDR3 in DNA: TGTGCCAGCAGCTTTAGTGCTGTAGCGGGGACAGATACGCAGTATTTT.

This clone is judged medium-sized. The V call is TRBV7-2, the J call TRBJ2-2; 7 bases align to TRBD2. The CDR3 is made up of 14 amino acids. V shed 8 bases, J shed 5 bases, and the junction held 8 bases outside the gene matches. The V gene's germline CDR1 is SGHTA and CDR2 FQGNSA. CDR3 protein: CASEGGTRTGELFF. CDR3 DNA sequence: TGTGCCAGCGAGGGAGGGACCCGTACCGGGGAGCTGTTTTTT.

The chain has TRBV5-1 and TRBJ2-3, with D tentatively TRBD2 (7 bases). The CDR3 sequence is 16 residues long. CDR1 SGHRS and CDR2 YFSETQ come from the germline V gene. V lost 1 base and J 2 bases, leaving 14 bases between the germline ends. The CDR3 nucleotides are TGCGCCAGCAGCTTGTGGAGCGGGGACATCACAGATACGCAGTATTTT. Translated, it gives CASSLWSGDITDTQYF.